Below, 8 T cell receptor beta chains from the same sample are listed, as sequenced in a study of cytomegalovirus exposure and HLA in healthy donors. The PCR contained 60 Vbeta and 13 Jbeta primers. The table came from immunoSEQ multiplex PCR; TCRdb's copy has only in-frame clones and leaves some out. The sample has tens of thousands of clones; over 9.5% are singletons. The sample comprised PBMCs. These receptors originate from a man in his fifties or sixties in good health and CMV-seropositive.

The V and J genes are TRBV19 and TRBJ1-3; a possible D gene is TRBD1 (5 bases). Germline V CDR1 and CDR2: LNHDA, SQIVND (reference sequence). V was clipped by 9 bases and J by 4 bases, with 13 bases between them. The CDR3 loop spans 13 amino acids. CDR3 sequence reads: CASQGVSGNTIYF. DNA of the CDR3: TGTGCCAGCCAAGGGGTATCCGGAAACACCATATATTTT.

About this clone itself: The germline gene is not matched at one end of the junction; a read error may be the cause. Other DNA sequences in this specimen translate into the identical CDR3. The chain employs TRBV5-6 and TRBJ1-4; 10 nucleotides align to TRBD1. The CDR3 spans 15 residues. Germline V gives CDR1 SGHDT, CDR2 YYEEEE. The CDR3 DNA reads TGCGCCAGCAGCTTACGGACAGGGGGAGGAGAAAAACTGTTTTTT. Amino acid sequence: CASSLRTGGGEKLFF.

The chain couples TRBV12-5 to TRBJ2-1, with 8 bases aligning to TRBD1. V was pared by 1 base and J by 9 bases, with 8 bases of the junction left unmatched. The germline CDR1 and CDR2 sequences are LGHNT and FRNRAP. The length of the CDR3 is 15 residues. CDR3 DNA: TGTGCTAGTGGTTTGGACCAGGGGGCGCGGGGTGAGCAGTTCTTC. Translated, it gives CASGLDQGARGEQFF.

This clone has just a few counts. The chain carries TRBV28 and TRBJ1-5; a weak D match, TRBD1 (5 bases). Germline CDR1 and CDR2: MDHEN and SYDVKM. Trimming shortened V by 4 bases and J by 5 bases, and 15 bases separated the two germline ends. The CDR3 sequence is 15 residues long. CDR3: CASSSLGGDHQPQHF. The CDR3, as DNA: TGTGCCAGCAGTTCATTGGGGGGGGATCATCAGCCCCAGCATTTT. The complete variable domain, with remaining parts taken from reference TRBV28 and TRBJ1-5, reads DVKVTQSSRYLVKRTGEKVFLECVQDMDHENMFWYRQDPGLGLRLIYFSYDVKMKEKGDIPEGYSVSREKKERFSLILESASTNQTSMYLCASSSLGGDHQPQHFGDGTRLSIL.

The chain couples TRBV5-1 to TRBJ2-3; D is possibly TRBD1 (6 bases). The CDR3 spans 16 residues. Trimming removed 0 bases at V and 1 base at J, with 12 bases between. Germline assignment: CDR1 SGHRS and CDR2 YFSETQ. The CDR3 loop reads CASSLAPEGGTDTQYF. In nucleotides, the CDR3 is TGCGCCAGCAGCTTGGCGCCCGAGGGGGGCACAGATACGCAGTATTTT.

This clone has just a few counts. CDR3 loop: CASSVGTGTDTQYF. Written as DNA, the CDR3 is TGTGCCAGCAGCGTAGGGACTGGCACAGATACGCAGTATTTT. This sequence joins TRBV9 and TRBJ2-3; D might be TRBD2 (5 bases). Germline CDR1 is SGDLS and CDR2 is YYNGEE. This CDR3 contains 14 residues. V was cut by 0 bases and J by 1 base, with 6 bases left in between.

This clone was seen a few times. The chain joins TRBV6-5 to TRBJ2-3; tentatively, D is TRBD2 (6 bases). Trimming removed 2 bases at V and 3 bases at J, with 6 bases between. Per germline, CDR1 MNHEY and CDR2 SVGAGI. The CDR3 length is 13 residues. This CDR3 is CASSYGGTDTQYF. Here the CDR3 DNA reads TGTGCCAGCAGTTACGGGGGGACAGATACGCAGTATTTT.

The chain joins TRBV19 to TRBJ2-2, with 7 bases that match TRBD1. The CDR3 is 16 amino acids. The V and J ends lost 6 bases and 0 bases, in that order; junction bases with no gene match: 7. CDR1 and CDR2 (germline): LNHDA, SQIVND (reference sequence). The CDR3 nucleotides are TGTGCCAGTAGCTTCGGACAGGCCGCGAACACCGGGGAGCTGTTTTTT. This gives the protein CASSFGQAANTGELFF.